The 9 T cell receptor beta chains given below trace back to one sample, sequenced in a study of T cells in localized non-small cell lung cancer (TCRdb year 2020). The protocol used for the library was the immunoSEQ multiplex PCR assay. Here the immuneACCESS table is served through TCRdb, limited to in-frame sequences with V and J called. Missing clones are a known gap in these copies; in checked studies unresolved V genes cover under half, and the rest lacks a known reason. This sample is represented by 130,000 or so clones; 80% to 90% of them were singletons. Of the sample, roughly 1.8% falls within the top ten clones. The starting material was peripheral blood, obtained before any cancer treatment. Source of these receptors: a female donor at least 60 years old with stage I lung adenocarcinoma.

This chain connects TRBV7-2 to TRBJ2-7; the D gene is possibly TRBD1 (6 bases). V was clipped by 5 bases and J by 1 base, with 18 bases between them. Germline V lookup: CDR1 SGHTA, CDR2 FQGNSA. This CDR3 contains 16 residues. CDR3 nucleotide sequence: TGTGCCAGCAGCCGTCTACCGGGACATACGTCCTACGAGCAGTACTTC. It yields the protein CASSRLPGHTSYEQYF.

The sample holds one count of this clone. The rearrangement links TRBV15 to TRBJ1-5; D may be TRBD1 (6 bases). Looked up from germline, CDR1 is LNHNV and CDR2 is YYDKDF (reference sequence). The CDR3 contains 16 residues. V lost 1 base and J lost 5, with 15 bases in between. Here the CDR3 reads CATSRGGGGGHQPQHF. In DNA form, the CDR3 reads TGTGCCACCAGCAGAGGCGGGGGAGGGGGGCATCAGCCCCAGCATTTT.

This chain links TRBV6-5 with TRBJ1-4, with 7 bases matching TRBD1. CDR1 is MNHEY and CDR2 is SVGAGI in the germline V gene. CDR3 length: 16 amino acids. J lost 4 bases, V lost 4 bases, and 9 bases had no gene match. The CDR3: CASSWGHRGYNEKLFF. The CDR3 DNA reads as TGTGCCAGCAGTTGGGGCCACAGGGGATATAATGAAAAACTGTTTTTT.

V is TRBV5-4 and J is TRBJ1-1, with D unclear. This CDR3 has 13 residues. Germline V lookup: CDR1 SGHNT, CDR2 YYREEE (reference sequence). V was shortened by 1 base and J by 7 bases, with 11 bases between the two germline ends. CDR3 sequence (DNA): TGTGCCAGCAGCTTGAGCTCCCGGATTGAAGCTTTCTTT. Its translation: CASSLSSRIEAFF.

V gene TRBV7-2 combines with J gene TRBJ1-1; possible D gene TRBD1, 5 bases. The germline gives CDR1 SGHTA, CDR2 FQGNSA. V shed 1 base and J shed 3 bases, with 6 bases lying between them. The CDR3 sequence is 13 residues long. The CDR3 DNA is TGTGCCAGCAGCTTAGTCAGGGACACTGAAGCTTTCTTT. It encodes CASSLVRDTEAFF.

The chain links TRBV6-4 to TRBJ1-2; no clear D. The CDR3 has 12 amino acids. Per germline, CDR1 MRHNA and CDR2 SNTAGT. V lost 4 bases, J lost 4 bases, and 7 bases lay in between. CDR3 residues: CASSADGYGYTF. The CDR3 coding sequence is TGTGCCAGCAGTGCGGACGGCTATGGCTACACCTTC.

The rearrangement uses TRBV7-3 and TRBJ1-2, with D hard to call. V was cut by 6 bases and J by 7 bases, with 27 bases left in between. In germline, CDR1 is SGHTA, CDR2 FQGTGA. The CDR3 spans 17 residues. CDR3 in amino acids: CASSQDKTGLAVPGYTF. CDR3 DNA: TGTGCCAGCAGTCAAGACAAGACCGGGCTGGCAGTTCCTGGCTACACCTTC. The full variable domain, its missing parts supplied by reference TRBV7-3 and TRBJ1-2, is GAGVSQTPSNKVTEKGKYVELRCDPISGHTALYWYRQSLGQGPEFLIYFQGTGAADDSGLPNDRFFAVRPEGSVSTLKIQRTERGDSAVYLCASSQDKTGLAVPGYTFGSGTRLTVV.

This rearrangement joins TRBV11-2 to TRBJ2-6; TRBD2 matches 11 bases. This CDR3 has 17 amino acids. CDR1 and CDR2 (germline): SGHAT, FQNNGV. J lost 0 bases, V lost 6 bases, and 4 bases had no gene match. CDR3 in amino acids: CASRPTSGASGANVLTF. Written as DNA, the CDR3 is TGTGCCAGCAGGCCGACTAGCGGGGCCTCTGGGGCCAACGTCCTGACTTTC.

This rearrangement joins TRBV7-7 to TRBJ2-1; 10 bases are a match to TRBD2. CDR1 is SSHAT, CDR2 FNYEAQ, per germline (reference sequence). Trimming at V came to 1 base and at J to 8 bases, leaving 8 bases not matched to a gene. This CDR3 spans 16 amino acids. The CDR3 DNA sequence: TGTGCCAGCAGCTTAGGGGTAGCGGGAGGTCTCGATGAGCAGTTCTTC. Translating it yields CASSLGVAGGLDEQFF.